These 10 T cell receptor beta chains share one sample of origin, sequenced in a study of tumor-infiltrating lymphocytes in primary liver carcinoma. Researchers drew blood RNA from unsorted whole blood and extracted germline DNA as well. Total RNA (approximately 0.5 ug) served as template for TCR beta cDNA synthesis primed by a constant-region primer. ARM-PCR was slightly modified, and three nested multiplex PCR rounds with it gave rise to the TCR beta libraries. The first two PCR rounds used TRBV1-TRBV30 forward primers with a C-beta reverse primer, 10 cycles each. TCRdb recomputed calls from the multiplex PCR reads with MiXCR, one row per CDR3 protein. The sample holds over 250,000 distinct CDR3 sequences; roughly three fifths are singletons and the top ten take approximately 17%. Source material: peripheral blood. These receptors were taken from a woman aged 30 to 39 with primary liver carcinoma and hepatitis B virus infection.

The chain employs TRBV11-3 and TRBJ1-3; 8 positions agree with TRBD1. Germline V gene sequence: CDR1 SGHNT, CDR2 YENEEA. The CDR3 is 14 amino acids. V lost 6 bases, J lost 8 bases, and 9 bases stayed unmatched. CDR3 residues: CASSWTGIGDTIYF. The CDR3 DNA follows: TGTGCCAGCAGTTGGACAGGGATCGGAGACACCATATATTTT.

This clonotype was detected many times. This chain links TRBV29-1 with TRBJ1-1; D is perhaps TRBD1 (5 bases). Looked up from germline, CDR1 is SQVTM and CDR2 is ANQGSEA. The ends were cut back, 2 bases at V and 6 bases at J, with 25 bases in the middle. The CDR3 spans 17 residues. This chain's CDR3 is CSVENSLLDNQLPEAFF. The CDR3 DNA follows: TGCAGCGTTGAAAACTCCCTCCTGGACAATCAACTCCCTGAAGCTTTCTTT.

Concerning this clonotype: The junction shows a germline mismatch at one end, possibly a read error. CDR3 region: CANSWGSGTTNEQYF. The CDR3 region has the DNA TGTGCCAACAGTTGGGGATCCGGGACCACCAACGAGCAGTACTTC. The chain recombines TRBV6-5 with TRBJ2-7; D may be TRBD1 or TRBD2 (5 bases each). The CDR3 is 15 amino acids. In germline, CDR1 is MNHEY, CDR2 SVGAGI.

This clonotype has only a few counts. The chain carries TRBV5-5 and TRBJ1-5; 11 bases are a match to TRBD1. J was trimmed by 6 bases and V by 3 bases; bases with no gene match: 5. Germline V CDR1 and CDR2: SGHKS, YYEKEE (reference sequence). This CDR3 is 15 amino acids long. The CDR3: CASSWGQGVGQPQHF. For the CDR3, the DNA is TGTGCCAGCAGCTGGGGACAGGGGGTGGGTCAGCCCCAGCATTTT.

Note on this clonotype: Compared with germline, one end of the junction differs, possibly owing to a read error. The V call is TRBV11-2, the J call TRBJ2-1; weak D call: TRBD2 (5 bases). The CDR3 totals 12 residues. Germline CDR1 SGHAT, CDR2 FQNNGV. The CDR3 loop is CASGVRLHEQFF. The CDR3 nucleotides read TGCGCCAGCGGCGTCCGTCTGCATGAGCAGTTCTTC.

A few counts support this clonotype. The chain carries TRBV6-1 and TRBJ1-1; 7 positions match TRBD1. Germline V CDR1 and CDR2: MNHNS, SASEGT. The CDR3 consists of 14 residues. V shed 6 bases, J shed 0 bases, and the junction held 4 bases outside the gene matches. The CDR3 protein is CASRVDRLNTEAFF. CDR3 DNA: TGTGCCAGCAGAGTGGACAGGTTGAACACTGAAGCTTTCTTT.

This chain connects TRBV12-3 or TRBV12-4 to TRBJ2-2; 7 bases fit TRBD1. The CDR3 is 17 residues long. Trimming cost V 6 bases and J 0 bases; bases outside gene matches: 10. In nucleotides, the CDR3 is TGTGCCAGCAGCCCCCCCAGGGGGAACTCGAACACCGGGGAGCTGTTTTTT. Its protein product is CASSPPRGNSNTGELFF.

A remark on this clonotype: This could be a read error, since a much larger clone is one nucleotide away. This chain's CDR3 is CASSQAGIVNNSPLHF. The CDR3 bases are TGTGCCAGCAGCCAAGCCGGGATAGTAAATAATTCACCCCTCCACTTT. The chain joins TRBV4-2 to TRBJ1-6; unclear D gene. CDR3 size: 16 residues. Germline-derived CDR1 and CDR2 are LGHNA and YNFKEQ. Between the trimmed V and J ends, which lost 1 base and 5 bases, there was a span of 12 bases.

This clonotype was seen a few times. This chain joins TRBV5-6 and TRBJ2-1, with D perhaps given as TRBD1 or TRBD2 (5 bases each). Trimming took off 1 base at V and 9 bases at J, with 8 bases between the two ends. The CDR3 consists of 12 residues. Germline V gene lookup returns CDR1 SGHDT and CDR2 YYEEEE. CDR3 residues: CASSLRGAEQFF. Written as DNA, the CDR3 is TGTGCCAGCAGCTTGCGGGGCGCTGAGCAGTTCTTC.

To note about this clonotype: This may arise from a read error, as a much more abundant clone is one base away. V usage is TRBV6-6 and J usage is TRBJ2-7, with a possible D match to TRBD1 (5 bases). Trimming pared 3 bases from V and 8 bases from J, leaving 20 bases between. Germline V gene lookup returns CDR1 MNHNY and CDR2 SVGAGI (reference sequence). The CDR3 runs to 15 residues. The CDR3 coding sequence is TGTGCCAGCAGTTATAGGGGCCAGGCCCTACGGAAGCAGTACTTC. Translating gives CASSYRGQALRKQYF.